The 31 T cell receptor beta chains listed next were all sequenced from one sample in a study of T cell responses to AZD1222 COVID-19 vaccine (dated by TCRdb to the early 2020s). Library preparation employed the immunoSEQ multiplex PCR assay. TCRdb holds this immuneACCESS table with in-frame rearrangements only. Some clones are missing; in checked studies, unresolved V genes explain under half, and the rest has no known cause. A total of some 150,000 clones appear in this sample, 80% to 90% of them only once. The top ten clones comprise 8% to 10% of the sample. Reading the label with the study, this specimen's time point is: about 28 days (+/-7) after the second vaccine dose. Specimen: peripheral blood, collected 28 days after the second AZD1222 dose. Receptors were obtained from an adult who received the AZD1222 COVID-19 vaccine.

The gene calls are TRBV2 and TRBJ2-7; tentative D call: TRBD2 (6 bases). Germline loops: CDR1 SNHLY, CDR2 FYNNEI. The V end lost 7 bases, the J end lost 6 bases, and 13 bases lay between the germline ends. This CDR3 has 12 residues. CDR3 in amino acids: CASMGGGVEQYF. The CDR3 DNA reads TGTGCCAGCATGGGGGGTGGAGTCGAGCAGTACTTC.

V usage is TRBV4-3 and J usage is TRBJ1-1, with 7 nucleotides matching TRBD1. Unmatched junction bases numbered 9, after V lost 4 bases and J lost 7 bases. The CDR3 spans 14 residues. Germline lookup yields CDR1 LGHNA and CDR2 YSLEER. DNA of the CDR3: TGCGCCAGCAGCCGAGCACAGGGGATGGGTGAAGCTTTCTTT. Protein product: CASSRAQGMGEAFF.

The gene calls are TRBV4-3 and TRBJ2-2; 11 positions agree with TRBD2. This CDR3 is built from 17 residues. Germline CDR1 LGHNA, CDR2 YSLEER. V lost 3 bases, J lost 8 bases, and 11 bases stayed unmatched. CDR3 loop: CASSQPHSGRAVGELFF. For the CDR3, the DNA is TGCGCCAGCAGCCAGCCGCATAGCGGGAGGGCCGTGGGGGAGCTGTTTTTT.

This chain connects TRBV14 to TRBJ1-6; D is undetermined. This CDR3 spans 12 amino acids. V dropped 0 bases and J dropped 7 bases, with 1 base sitting between them. CDR1 is SGHDN and CDR2 is FVKESK in the germline V gene. The CDR3 DNA reads TGTGCCAGCAGCCAAGAGAATTCACCCCTCCACTTT. Its protein product is CASSQENSPLHF.

The rearrangement uses TRBV7-3 and TRBJ2-1, with 7 bases aligning to TRBD1. Germline V gene lookup returns CDR1 SGHTA and CDR2 FQGTGA. The CDR3 length is 14 residues. With 6 bases clipped from V and 9 bases from J, the junction kept 11 bases outside the gene matches. This CDR3 is CASRSDRASSEQFF. The CDR3 DNA reads as TGTGCCAGCAGATCCGACAGGGCTAGCAGTGAGCAGTTCTTC.

The V call is TRBV6-2 or TRBV6-3, the J call TRBJ1-1, with D unresolved. Germline lookup yields CDR1 MNHEY and CDR2 SVGEGT. V was clipped by 3 bases and J by 1 base, with 12 bases between them. This CDR3 has 15 residues. The DNA of the CDR3 is TGTGCCAGCAGTTATTCCAGACGACGGAACACTGAAGCTTTCTTT. It is translated as CASSYSRRRNTEAFF.

The V gene is TRBV3-1 (or the pseudogene TRBV3-2), the J gene TRBJ1-1; D is unclear. V shed 2 bases and J shed 7 bases, with 8 bases lying between them. This CDR3 is 12 amino acids long. Germline CDR1 and CDR2: LGHDT and YNNKEL (reference sequence). CDR3 sequence: CASSQHKGEAFF. CDR3 DNA: TGTGCCAGCAGCCAACATAAGGGTGAAGCTTTCTTT.

The chain employs TRBV6-1 and TRBJ2-3, with 8 bases matching TRBD2. The V gene end was trimmed by 2 bases and the J gene end by 3 bases; junction bases not matched to a gene: 7. The V gene's germline CDR1 is MNHNS and CDR2 SASEGT. The CDR3 runs 16 residues. CDR3 DNA: TGTGCCAGCAGTGAACAGGCGGGAGGTCTAACAGATACGCAGTATTTT. It translates to CASSEQAGGLTDTQYF.

The J gene is TRBJ1-6, the V gene TRBV9; perhaps TRBD1 as D (6 bases). V dropped 4 bases and J dropped 8 bases, with 13 bases sitting between them. The CDR3 consists of 14 residues. The V gene's germline CDR1 is SGDLS and CDR2 YYNGEE. The CDR3 reads CASSLTGNHSPLHF. For the CDR3, the DNA is TGTGCCAGCAGCCTCACAGGGAACCATTCACCCCTCCACTTT. Full variable domain (rest looked up from reference TRBV9 and TRBJ1-6): DSGVTQTPKHLITATGQRVTLRCSPRSGDLSVYWYQQSLDQGLQFLIQYYNGEERAKGNILERFSAQQFPDLHSELNLSSLELGDSALYFCASSLTGNHSPLHFGNGTRLTVT.

The gene calls are TRBV20-1 and TRBJ2-6; D gene ambiguous. The CDR3 contains 12 residues. V was cut by 3 bases and J by 5 bases, with 5 bases left in between. Germline-derived CDR1 and CDR2 are DFQATT and SNEGSKA (reference sequence). In nucleotides, the CDR3 is TGCAGTGCTAGTGGTAGGGCCAACGTCCTGACTTTC. Protein sequence: CSASGRANVLTF.

The DNA of the CDR3 is TGTGCCAGCAGCTTAGATCCGGCCGGGGTTGATCAGCCCCAGCATTTT. It specifies CASSLDPAGVDQPQHF. The V gene is TRBV7-6, the J gene TRBJ1-5; D is undetermined. Germline V gene sequence: CDR1 SGHVS, CDR2 FNYEAQ. The CDR3 runs 16 residues. V was cut by 1 base and J by 5 bases, with 15 bases left in between.

CDR3 sequence (DNA): TGTGCCAGCTCACCACTTAAGGCAGAGTATGGCTACACCTTC. Translated: CASSPLKAEYGYTF. The gene calls are TRBV18 and TRBJ1-2; no reliable D call. The CDR3 is made up of 14 amino acids. Trimming took off 1 base at V and 5 bases at J, with 11 bases between the two ends. Germline lookup yields CDR1 KGHSH and CDR2 LQKENI.

This chain joins TRBV11-2 and TRBJ1-5; 8 bases match TRBD1. V gave up 3 bases and J gave up 4 bases; unmatched junction bases: 5. The CDR3 contains 15 residues. Germline CDR1 and CDR2: SGHAT and FQNNGV. The CDR3 reads CASSLDNRGNQPQHF. The DNA of the CDR3 is TGTGCCAGCAGCTTGGATAACAGGGGGAATCAGCCCCAGCATTTT.

This chain joins TRBV7-9 and TRBJ2-7; D not resolved. The V gene lost 5 bases and the J gene lost 5 bases, with 16 bases spanning the gap. The CDR3 length is 14 residues. Germline V gives CDR1 SEHNR, CDR2 FQNEAQ (reference sequence). Here the CDR3 DNA reads TGTGCCAGCAGCCGTGCCCGGGTGTTGGACGAGCAGTACTTC. It translates to CASSRARVLDEQYF.

This chain uses TRBV24-1 with TRBJ2-3; D call uncertain. Germline V gene data show CDR1 as KGHDR and CDR2 as SFDVKD. V gave up 8 bases and J gave up 2 bases, with 7 bases separating them. CDR3 length equals 12 residues. CDR3 sequence (DNA): TGTGCCACCATCATATCCACAGATACGCAGTATTTT. Its translation: CATIISTDTQYF.

CDR3 nucleotides: TGTGCCAGCAGTCCCCTAGGACAGGGTTCCTACGAGCAGTACTTC. Translation gives CASSPLGQGSYEQYF. The V and J genes are TRBV28 and TRBJ2-7, with 8 bases fitting TRBD1. V lost 5 bases and J lost 1; bases outside the gene matches: 7. CDR3 size: 15 residues. Germline lookup yields CDR1 MDHEN and CDR2 SYDVKM. Together with reference TRBV28 and TRBJ2-7, the CDR3 gives the full variable domain: DVKVTQSSRYLVKRTGEKVFLECVQDMDHENMFWYRQDPGLGLRLIYFSYDVKMKEKGDIPEGYSVSREKKERFSLILESASTNQTSMYLCASSPLGQGSYEQYFGPGTRLTVT.

The chain uses TRBV6-6 and TRBJ2-1, with TRBD2 as a possible D gene (6 bases). The CDR3 is 14 amino acids. V lost 0 bases, J lost 7 bases, and 10 bases lay in between. In germline, CDR1 is MNHNY, CDR2 SVGAGI (reference sequence). CDR3 sequence reads: CASSYSIGRNEQFF. Here the CDR3 DNA reads TGTGCCAGCAGTTACTCGATAGGGAGGAATGAGCAGTTCTTC.

In DNA form, the CDR3 reads TGTGCCAGTTTGGGGGCGGGATTGGGTACAGATACGCAGTATTTT. Protein product: CASLGAGLGTDTQYF. The chain is built from TRBV19 and TRBJ2-3, with D perhaps being TRBD1 or TRBD2 (6 bases each). Trimming took 8 bases from V and 3 from J, leaving 18 bases between them. This CDR3 spans 15 amino acids. The germline V gene has CDR1 LNHDA and CDR2 SQIVND (reference sequence).

The chain employs TRBV3-1 (or the pseudogene TRBV3-2) and TRBJ2-7; D is perhaps TRBD1 (6 bases). This CDR3 has 14 residues. V was trimmed by 3 bases and J by 12 bases, leaving 21 bases between them. CDR1 LGHDT and CDR2 YNNKEL come from the germline V gene (reference sequence). In nucleotides, the CDR3 is TGTGCCAGCAGCCAGGCAACACAGGGTTTGGAGTTGTACTTC. Protein sequence: CASSQATQGLELYF.

V and J are TRBV28 and TRBJ2-1; the D is unclear. In germline, CDR1 is MDHEN, CDR2 SYDVKM. V lost 3 bases and J 10 bases, leaving 7 bases between the germline ends. The CDR3 totals 11 residues. The CDR3 reads CASSFRWEQFF. The CDR3 region has the DNA TGTGCCAGCAGTTTTCGTTGGGAGCAGTTCTTC.

The V call is TRBV5-1, the J call TRBJ2-3; D ambiguous. This CDR3 is built from 14 residues. V was cut by 0 bases and J by 5 bases, with 10 bases left in between. CDR1 is SGHRS, CDR2 YFSETQ, per germline. The CDR3 sequence is CASSLEATIDTQYF. The DNA for the CDR3 is TGCGCCAGCAGCTTGGAAGCGACGATAGATACGCAGTATTTT.

This clone was observed a handful of times. In DNA form, the CDR3 reads TGTGCCAGCAGACCAGGGTCCCTCATTTTCAATGAGCAGTTCTTC. As protein: CASRPGSLIFNEQFF. The chain uses TRBV27 and TRBJ2-1, with TRBD1 as a possible D gene (5 bases). Trimming removed 6 bases at V and 6 bases at J, with 18 bases between. CDR3 length: 15 residues. Germline lookup yields CDR1 MNHEY and CDR2 SMNVEV (reference sequence).

The CDR3 sequence is CASSLNDYEQYF. The CDR3 bases are TGTGCCAGTAGCCTCAACGACTACGAGCAGTACTTC. The chain has TRBV19 and TRBJ2-7; D is uncertain. V was trimmed by 6 bases and J by 3 bases, leaving 9 bases between them. CDR1 is LNHDA, CDR2 SQIVND, per germline (reference sequence). The CDR3 loop spans 12 amino acids. The complete variable domain, with remaining parts taken from reference TRBV19 and TRBJ2-7, reads DGGITQSPKYLFRKEGQNVTLSCEQNLNHDAMYWYRQDPGQGLRLIYYSQIVNDFQKGDIAEGYSVSREKKESFPLTVTSAQKNPTAFYLCASSLNDYEQYFGPGTRLTVT.

The count of this clone is one. The chain couples TRBV30 to TRBJ2-2; 7 nucleotides match TRBD2. Per the germline V gene, CDR1 is GTSNPN and CDR2 is SVGIG (reference sequence). J was trimmed by 6 bases and V by 2 bases; bases with no gene match: 12. This CDR3 is built from 16 residues. This chain's CDR3 is CAWSRPTGTNPGELFF. CDR3 DNA: TGTGCCTGGAGTCGGCCTACCGGGACTAATCCCGGGGAGCTGTTTTTT.

The V gene is TRBV6-5, the J gene TRBJ2-1; a possible D gene is TRBD1 (6 bases). Trimming left V 5 bases short and J 6 bases short, with 11 bases between. Germline V lookup: CDR1 MNHEY, CDR2 SVGAGI. CDR3 length: 13 residues. CDR3 bases: TGTGCCAGCAGTAGGGGACAATTCAATGAGCAGTTCTTC. Residues: CASSRGQFNEQFF.

The chain employs TRBV28 and TRBJ2-7; D is possibly TRBD2 (6 bases). CDR1 MDHEN and CDR2 SYDVKM come from the germline V gene. Trimming took 7 bases from V and 3 from J, leaving 28 bases between them. The length of the CDR3 is 18 residues. CDR3 region: CASTKGPRESGPYYEQYF. The CDR3 DNA reads TGTGCCAGCACCAAAGGGCCTAGAGAGAGCGGGCCCTACTACGAGCAGTACTTC.

The V call is TRBV27, the J call TRBJ2-3; D may be TRBD2 (5 bases). The CDR3 consists of 15 residues. The V gene's germline CDR1 is MNHEY and CDR2 SMNVEV (reference sequence). V was shortened by 3 bases and J by 2 bases, with 12 bases between the two germline ends. CDR3: CASSLDGIPTDTQYF. The CDR3 nucleotides read TGTGCCAGCAGTTTGGACGGGATCCCCACAGATACGCAGTATTTT.

Remarks on this clone: This same CDR3 is encoded by further DNA sequences in the sample. The V call is TRBV11-2, the J call TRBJ1-3; tentative D call: TRBD1 (5 bases). Trimming shortened V by 1 base and J by 4 bases, and 5 bases separated the two germline ends. This CDR3 comprises 13 residues. CDR1 is SGHAT and CDR2 is FQNNGV in the germline V gene. CDR3 loop: CASSLAGGNTIYF. In DNA form, the CDR3 reads TGTGCCAGCAGCTTAGCAGGGGGAAACACCATATATTTT.

The chain joins TRBV5-4 to TRBJ2-3; 8 bases agree with TRBD1. The CDR3 has 13 residues. Per the germline V gene, CDR1 is SGHNT and CDR2 is YYREEE (reference sequence). The trim removed 3 bases at V and 5 bases at J, leaving 2 bases unmatched. The CDR3 DNA reads as TGTGCCAGCAGCTACGACAGGGGAGATACGCAGTATTTT. This encodes CASSYDRGDTQYF.

This clone came up a few times. V is TRBV28 and J is TRBJ1-2, with TRBD1 matching over 9 bases. J was trimmed by 6 bases and V by 8 bases; bases with no gene match: 10. CDR3 size: 14 residues. CDR1 and CDR2 from the germline V gene are MDHEN and SYDVKM. The chain's CDR3 is CASAIPGQGHGYTF. CDR3 DNA sequence: TGTGCCAGCGCCATCCCGGGACAGGGACATGGCTACACCTTC.

The gene calls are TRBV2 and TRBJ2-7; D not resolved. V lost 5 bases to trimming and J lost 4 bases, with 9 bases between them. CDR1 is SNHLY and CDR2 is FYNNEI in the germline V gene. The CDR3 totals 12 residues. DNA of the CDR3: TGTGCCAGCAGTACCACGAAATACGAGCAGTACTTC. This codes for CASSTTKYEQYF.